The 29 T cell receptor beta chains reported below all come from one sample, sequenced in a study of blood T cells in healthy people across ages. Alongside a J-beta primer mix, a sample-barcoded 5' primer served in a second PCR lasting roughly 7 to 11 cycles. Using its own MiXCR run on the 5' RACE reads, TCRdb lists one record per CDR3 protein. The table records about 1.5 million distinct CDR3 sequences, 35% to 45% of them present only once. The source material was blood. Every receptor here comes from a woman in her late teens or twenties in good health.

The CDR3 sequence is CSARVQGMNYGYTF. The CDR3 DNA follows: TGCAGTGCTAGAGTGCAGGGCATGAACTATGGCTACACCTTC. The chain recombines TRBV20-1 with TRBJ1-2; the D gene is possibly TRBD1 (5 bases). This CDR3 has 14 amino acids. Germline V CDR1 and CDR2: DFQATT, SNEGSKA (reference sequence). The V gene lost 1 base and the J gene lost 2 bases, with 11 bases spanning the gap.

This clonotype was recorded a few times. This chain joins TRBV7-3 and TRBJ2-6, with D uncertain. Deletions cut 5 bases from V and 1 base from J, with 9 bases between. The CDR3 consists of 15 residues. The germline gives CDR1 SGHTA, CDR2 FQGTGA. The CDR3 reads CASSTDISGANVLTF. The CDR3, as DNA: TGTGCCAGCAGCACAGATATTTCTGGGGCCAACGTCCTGACTTTC.

For this clonotype: One end of the junction is discordant with germline, which a read error may explain. The chain is built from TRBV29-1 and TRBJ1-5, with D possibly matching TRBD1 (5 bases). The CDR3 extends over 13 amino acids. The germline gives CDR1 SQVTM, CDR2 ANQGSEA. This CDR3 reads CSVDLGGSQPRHF. The DNA for the CDR3 is TGCAGCGTTGACTTGGGGGGAAGTCAGCCCCGGCATTTT.

The chain is built from TRBV6-1 and TRBJ1-2; no clear D. CDR3 length equals 15 residues. V was pared by 7 bases and J by 2 bases, with 17 bases between. The germline gives CDR1 MNHNS, CDR2 SASEGT. This chain's CDR3 is CASKSFIGQNYGYTF. The CDR3 DNA sequence: TGTGCCAGCAAATCTTTCATAGGGCAAAACTATGGCTACACCTTC.

The chain couples TRBV11-2 to TRBJ2-7; D remains ambiguous. The CDR3 length is 15 residues. Trimming removed 0 bases at V and 1 base at J, with 10 bases between. Germline V gives CDR1 SGHAT, CDR2 FQNNGV. The CDR3 reads CASSLEWKDSYEQYF. CDR3 sequence (DNA): TGTGCCAGCAGCTTAGAGTGGAAGGATTCCTACGAGCAGTACTTC.

This clonotype was detected only a few times. The J gene is TRBJ2-7, the V gene TRBV6-5; the D is unclear. Germline V lookup: CDR1 MNHEY, CDR2 SVGAGI. The length of the CDR3 is 15 residues. V lost 6 bases and J 5 bases, leaving 20 bases between the germline ends. The DNA for the CDR3 is TGTGCCAGCAGACCACTCGGTGAGCCCGATAACGAGCAGTACTTC. Translating gives CASRPLGEPDNEQYF.

Note on this clonotype: This could be a read error, since a much larger clone is one nucleotide away. The V and J genes are TRBV7-2 and TRBJ2-1; TRBD2 aligns across 9 bases. The J call is uncertain, as TRBJ2-7 better fits the DNA end. From germline, CDR1 is SGHTA and CDR2 FQGNSA. The CDR3 loop spans 16 amino acids. CDR3 DNA: TGTGCCAGCAGCCCCCATAGCGGGAGCTCCTACAATGAGCAGTACTTC. This gives the protein CASSPHSGSSYNEQYF.

This clonotype was observed a handful of times. The rearrangement uses TRBV3-1 and TRBJ1-4, with a tentative D call TRBD1 (5 bases). The CDR3 extends over 16 amino acids. Trimming left V 1 base short and J 8 bases short, with 17 bases between. Germline-derived CDR1 and CDR2 are LGHDT and YNNKEL (reference sequence). The CDR3 protein is CASSQALQGLGEKLFF. The CDR3 DNA follows: TGTGCCAGCAGCCAAGCCCTCCAGGGTTTGGGGGAAAAACTGTTTTTT.

This clonotype was seen a handful of times. The chain is built from TRBV7-2 and TRBJ1-3; 7 bases line up with TRBD1. CDR3 length: 17 amino acids. Germline V gene lookup returns CDR1 SGHTA and CDR2 FQGNSA. The J segment lost 0 bases and the V segment lost 5 bases, leaving 10 bases of the junction unmatched. DNA for the CDR3: TGTGCCAGCAGCAAAAGGACAGGACCACTCTCTGGAAACACCATATATTTT. This sequence encodes CASSKRTGPLSGNTIYF. Combining the CDR3 with reference TRBV7-2 and TRBJ1-3 gives the whole variable domain GAGVSQSPSNKVTEKGKDVELRCDPISGHTALYWYRQSLGQGLEFLIYFQGNSAPDKSGLPSDRFSAERTGGSVSTLTIQRTQQEDSAVYLCASSKRTGPLSGNTIYFGEGSWLTVV.

The rearrangement uses TRBV7-9 and TRBJ2-1; no clear D gene. V was pared by 1 base and J by 8 bases, with 9 bases between. The germline V gene has CDR1 SEHNR and CDR2 FQNEAQ (reference sequence). CDR3 length: 13 amino acids. The CDR3 is CASSLGFLDEQFF. The CDR3 DNA follows: TGTGCCAGCAGCTTAGGTTTCCTGGATGAGCAGTTCTTC.

This clonotype has just a few counts. The chain recombines TRBV20-1 with TRBJ2-3, with a weak D call TRBD2 (5 bases). The length of the CDR3 is 17 residues. The germline V gene encodes CDR1 DFQATT and CDR2 SNEGSKA (reference sequence). Trimming cost V 3 bases and J 2 bases, with 21 bases left between them. CDR3 in DNA: TGCAGTGCTAGTTTACCCCAATTAAGCGGATTCACAGATACGCAGTATTTT. This gives the protein CSASLPQLSGFTDTQYF.

At least ten counts were recorded for this clonotype. V usage is TRBV14 and J usage is TRBJ2-5; D is undetermined. The V gene's germline CDR1 is SGHDN and CDR2 FVKESK. The length of the CDR3 is 13 residues. V lost 2 bases and J 5 bases, leaving 9 bases between the germline ends. CDR3 sequence: CASSQLGAETQYF. In DNA form, the CDR3 reads TGTGCCAGCAGCCAACTAGGTGCTGAGACCCAGTACTTC.

The chain couples TRBV2 to TRBJ2-1; no definite D call. This CDR3 has 16 amino acids. Trimming took off 4 bases at V and 0 bases at J, with 13 bases between the two ends. Germline assignment: CDR1 SNHLY and CDR2 FYNNEI. The CDR3 loop reads CASSVGRTSSYNEQFF. CDR3 sequence (DNA): TGTGCCAGCAGTGTCGGGCGGACGAGCTCCTACAATGAGCAGTTCTTC.

There are a few counts of this clonotype. The chain combines TRBV10-3 with TRBJ2-1; 10 bases are a match to TRBD2. In germline, CDR1 is ENHRY, CDR2 SYGVKD. The CDR3 runs to 16 residues. V shed 0 bases and J 8 bases; nucleotides not matched to a gene: 7. CDR3 bases: TGTGCCATCAGTGAGTCAGATCCTAGCGGGAGTGATGAGCAGTTCTTC. Its protein product is CAISESDPSGSDEQFF.

J is TRBJ2-7 and V is TRBV7-8; TRBD1 matches at 9 bases. Germline CDR1 SGHVS, CDR2 FQNEAQ. The trim removed 5 bases at V and 5 bases at J, leaving 16 bases unmatched. This CDR3 is 17 amino acids long. The chain's CDR3 is CASSPPIGGQGWDEQYF. The CDR3 DNA follows: TGTGCCAGCAGCCCACCTATAGGGGGACAGGGCTGGGACGAGCAGTACTTC.

This clonotype was counted only a few times. This chain links TRBV4-1 with TRBJ1-5; D may be TRBD1 (5 bases). CDR3 length: 15 amino acids. Per the germline V gene, CDR1 is MGHRA and CDR2 is YSYEKL. V was pared by 1 base and J by 5 bases, with 12 bases between. Here the CDR3 reads CASSQVGQGDQPQHF. CDR3 sequence (DNA): TGCGCCAGCAGCCAAGTAGGGCAGGGAGATCAGCCCCAGCATTTT.

This chain connects TRBV11-2 to TRBJ1-1; D call uncertain. V was pared by 5 bases and J by 4 bases, with 20 bases between. This CDR3 has 16 amino acids. Germline lookup yields CDR1 SGHAT and CDR2 FQNNGV. This chain's CDR3 is CASSLGDIGRATEAFF. The CDR3 nucleotides read TGTGCCAGCAGCCTAGGTGACATTGGGCGGGCCACTGAAGCTTTCTTT.

This clonotype was detected a few times. The V and J genes are TRBV7-8 and TRBJ2-7; no clear D. Germline assignment: CDR1 SGHVS and CDR2 FQNEAQ. V was clipped by 5 bases and J by 3 bases, with 8 bases between them. This CDR3 spans 12 amino acids. Here the CDR3 reads CASSQTYYEQYF. The CDR3 bases are TGTGCCAGCAGCCAGACATACTACGAGCAGTACTTC.

V usage is TRBV28 and J usage is TRBJ1-1; weak D call: TRBD1 (5 bases). This CDR3 comprises 15 residues. Germline V gives CDR1 MDHEN, CDR2 SYDVKM. V was cut by 3 bases and J by 5 bases, with 16 bases left in between. CDR3 amino acids: CASSLRAGPGTEAFF. The CDR3 DNA reads TGTGCCAGCAGTTTGAGGGCAGGGCCGGGAACTGAAGCTTTCTTT.

This clonotype was observed at least ten times. The CDR3 is CASSESGGYEQYF. The CDR3 DNA is TGTGCCAGCAGTGAGTCTGGGGGTTACGAGCAGTACTTC. This rearrangement joins TRBV25-1 to TRBJ2-7; the D gene could be TRBD1 or TRBD2 (5 bases each). Germline loops: CDR1 MGHDK, CDR2 SYGVNS. Trimming shortened V by 3 bases and J by 4 bases, and 10 bases separated the two germline ends. The CDR3 has 13 residues.

This clonotype came up once. This chain joins TRBV20-1 and TRBJ2-1; 8 bases align to TRBD2. TRBJ2-7 matches the DNA end more closely, so the J call is doubtful. The CDR3 consists of 16 residues. CDR1 DFQATT and CDR2 SNEGSKA come from the germline V gene (reference sequence). The CDR3 coding sequence is TGCAGTGCTAGGGGAGGGAGCGGGGGCACCTACAATGAGCAGTACTTC. It is translated as CSARGGSGGTYNEQYF.

The rearrangement joins TRBV20-1 to TRBJ1-1; D is undetermined. Per the germline V gene, CDR1 is DFQATT and CDR2 is SNEGSKA (reference sequence). The CDR3 has 12 residues. V lost 7 bases and J lost 4, with 13 bases in between. The CDR3 region has the DNA TGCAGTGTTACCGTTCTGACCACTGAAGCTTTCTTT. Amino acids: CSVTVLTTEAFF.

This clonotype was picked up one time. This rearrangement joins TRBV27 to TRBJ1-2, with 8 bases fitting TRBD1. CDR3 length: 13 residues. CDR1 and CDR2 from the germline V gene are MNHEY and SMNVEV (reference sequence). V trimming: 7 bases; J trimming: 4 bases; junction bases outside the gene matches: 5. CDR3 residues: CASKAGGSYGYTF. The CDR3, as DNA: TGTGCCAGCAAAGCAGGGGGCTCCTATGGCTACACCTTC.

The chain recombines TRBV19 with TRBJ2-5; possible D gene TRBD2, 6 bases. Per germline, CDR1 LNHDA and CDR2 SQIVND (reference sequence). With 6 bases removed from V and 2 bases from J, the gap between germline ends came to 13 bases. This CDR3 is 14 amino acids long. The CDR3 protein is CASREVGGQETQYF. CDR3 nucleotides: TGTGCCAGTAGAGAGGTGGGGGGACAAGAGACCCAGTACTTC.

This sequence joins TRBV9 and TRBJ2-4; 12 bases are a match to TRBD1. Germline loops: CDR1 SGDLS, CDR2 YYNGEE. This CDR3 comprises 14 residues. V was pared by 8 bases and J by 13 bases, with 13 bases of the junction left unmatched. The CDR3 region is CASTPGQGAWEQYF. CDR3 sequence (DNA): TGTGCCAGTACTCCGGGACAGGGGGCATGGGAGCAGTACTTC. Full variable domain (remainder filled in from reference TRBV9 and TRBJ2-4): DSGVTQTPKHLITATGQRVTLRCSPRSGDLSVYWYQQSLDQGLQFLIQYYNGEERAKGNILERFSAQQFPDLHSELNLSSLELGDSALYFCASTPGQGAWEQYFGAGTRLSVL.

J is TRBJ2-1 and V is TRBV12-3 or TRBV12-4, with 8 bases lining up with TRBD2. V lost 3 bases to trimming and J lost 10 bases; unmatched junction nucleotides: 5. This CDR3 is 13 amino acids long. The CDR3 reads CASSFTSGLEQFF. CDR3 sequence (DNA): TGTGCCAGCAGTTTTACTAGCGGTTTGGAGCAGTTCTTC.

The chain links TRBV6-5 to TRBJ2-7; 8 bases line up with TRBD2. This CDR3 is 18 amino acids long. Trimming removed 0 bases from V and 2 bases from J; junction bases left unmatched: 12. Germline V lookup: CDR1 MNHEY, CDR2 SVGAGI. The CDR3 nucleotides read TGTGCCAGCAGTTACTCGAGTGGTCCAGCGGGGGACCCCTACGAGCAGTACTTC. This gives the protein CASSYSSGPAGDPYEQYF.

This chain uses TRBV2 with TRBJ2-2, with 8 bases identical to TRBD1. The CDR3 has 13 amino acids. The germline gives CDR1 SNHLY, CDR2 FYNNEI. J was trimmed by 7 bases and V by 9 bases; bases with no gene match: 7. CDR3 DNA sequence: TGTGCCAGTGGCGGGACAGGCAACGGGGAGCTGTTTTTT. It encodes CASGGTGNGELFF.

This clonotype has more than one count but fewer than ten. The V and J genes are TRBV25-1 and TRBJ1-2, with D unclear. The V and J ends lost 5 bases and 2 bases respectively, with 12 bases between them. This CDR3 contains 14 residues. Germline loops: CDR1 MGHDK, CDR2 SYGVNS. CDR3 in DNA: TGTGCCAGCAGTCGCGAGTCCAAGAACTATGGCTACACCTTC. It codes for CASSRESKNYGYTF.